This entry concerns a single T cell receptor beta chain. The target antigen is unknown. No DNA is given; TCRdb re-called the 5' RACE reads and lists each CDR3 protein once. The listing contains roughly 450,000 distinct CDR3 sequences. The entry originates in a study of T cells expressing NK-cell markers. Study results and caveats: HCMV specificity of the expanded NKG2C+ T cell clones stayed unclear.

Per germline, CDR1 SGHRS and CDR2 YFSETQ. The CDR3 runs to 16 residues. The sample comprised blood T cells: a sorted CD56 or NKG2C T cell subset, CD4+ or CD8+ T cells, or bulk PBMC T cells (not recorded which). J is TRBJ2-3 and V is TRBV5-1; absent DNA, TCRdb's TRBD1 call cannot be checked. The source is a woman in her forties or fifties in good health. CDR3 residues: CASSFLGSLGADTQYF. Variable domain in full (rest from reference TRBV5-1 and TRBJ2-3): KAGVTQTPRYLIKTRGQQVTLSCSPISGHRSVSWYQQTPGQGLQFLFEYFSETQRNKGNFPGRFSGRQFSNSRSEMNVSTLELGDSALYLCASSFLGSLGADTQYFGPGTRLTVL.